The next 15 T cell receptor beta chains were all read from a single sample in a study of T cell responses to AZD1222 COVID-19 vaccine. Libraries were prepared by immunoSEQ multiplex PCR; TCRdb keeps only in-frame clonotypes and omits some of them. The sample has more than 110,000 clones, approximately 90% seen once. Source: peripheral blood, taken on day 0 of AZD1222 vaccination. These receptors were collected from an adult in good health.

The rearrangement links TRBV5-1 to TRBJ2-1; D perhaps matches TRBD1 (7 bases). This CDR3 has 16 amino acids. The ends were cut back, 0 bases at V and 4 bases at J, with 14 bases in the middle. Germline CDR1 SGHRS, CDR2 YFSETQ. The CDR3 sequence is CASSLGTGRGYNEQFF. Written as DNA, the CDR3 is TGCGCCAGCAGCTTGGGGACAGGACGGGGGTACAATGAGCAGTTCTTC.

The chain recombines TRBV10-1 with TRBJ1-2; TRBD1 matches at 8 bases. CDR1 WNHNN and CDR2 SYGVQD come from the germline V gene (reference sequence). The length of the CDR3 is 14 residues. V lost 7 bases to trimming and J lost 6 bases; unmatched junction nucleotides: 10. The CDR3 DNA reads as TGCGCCAGCACCCGGGACAGGTCCCCAGATGGCTACACCTTC. As protein: CASTRDRSPDGYTF.

This clone was detected a few times. The chain employs TRBV5-6 and TRBJ1-3, with a tentative D call TRBD1 (5 bases). The V gene's germline CDR1 is SGHDT and CDR2 YYEEEE. The V and J ends lost 4 bases and 4 bases respectively, with 12 bases between them. This CDR3 is 14 amino acids long. The CDR3 loop is CASSKGASGNTIYF. The CDR3 nucleotides read TGTGCCAGCAGCAAAGGGGCATCGGGAAACACCATATATTTT.

The V and J genes are TRBV29-1 and TRBJ2-1; 9 nucleotides match TRBD1. The CDR3 is made up of 12 amino acids. Germline V gene data show CDR1 as SQVTM and CDR2 as ANQGSEA. The V and J ends lost 7 bases and 12 bases, in that order; junction bases with no gene match: 10. CDR3 sequence: CSACGQGLMQFF. The CDR3 coding sequence is TGCAGCGCTTGTGGACAGGGGCTAATGCAGTTCTTC.

The J gene is TRBJ1-5, the V gene TRBV27, with D perhaps TRBD1 (6 bases). From germline, CDR1 is MNHEY and CDR2 SMNVEV (reference sequence). This CDR3 contains 16 residues. Trimming cost V 0 bases and J 4 bases, with 13 bases left between them. This CDR3 reads CASSLSYGTLNQPQHF. The DNA for the CDR3 is TGTGCCAGCAGTTTATCCTACGGGACACTTAATCAGCCCCAGCATTTT.

The V gene is TRBV6-5, the J gene TRBJ1-5; D not certain. The V gene lost 6 bases and the J gene lost 4 bases, with 10 bases spanning the gap. From germline, CDR1 is MNHEY and CDR2 SVGAGI. The CDR3 is made up of 13 amino acids. The CDR3 protein is CASRDGPNQPQHF. As DNA, the CDR3 is TGTGCCAGCAGAGATGGACCTAATCAGCCCCAGCATTTT.

The V and J genes are TRBV19 and TRBJ2-7, with D possibly matching TRBD1 (6 bases). Per the germline V gene, CDR1 is LNHDA and CDR2 is SQIVND (reference sequence). CDR3 length: 15 amino acids. Deletions cut 6 bases from V and 2 bases from J, with 17 bases between. The CDR3: CASSPRRTVTYEQYF. The DNA of the CDR3 is TGTGCCAGTAGCCCTCGCCGGACAGTAACCTACGAGCAGTACTTC.

This clone was counted between two and nine times. The chain is built from TRBV15 and TRBJ2-2; D gene unclear. The CDR3 sequence is 12 residues long. Germline CDR1 is LNHNV and CDR2 is YYDKDF (reference sequence). V lost 3 bases to trimming and J lost 7 bases, with 6 bases between them. The CDR3 bases are TGTGCCACCAGCAGTGTCGGCGGGGAGCTGTTTTTT. Translating gives CATSSVGGELFF.

This sequence joins TRBV30 and TRBJ1-1; D is uncertain. Trimming removed 0 bases at V and 1 base at J, with 6 bases between. Germline V gene data show CDR1 as GTSNPN and CDR2 as SVGIG (reference sequence). The CDR3 has 13 amino acids. CDR3 loop: CAWSVVGNTEAFF. CDR3 bases: TGTGCCTGGAGTGTAGTTGGGAACACTGAAGCTTTCTTT.

This chain uses TRBV18 with TRBJ2-1; no reliable D call. The CDR3 extends over 17 amino acids. Trimming took 3 bases from V and 0 from J, leaving 15 bases between them. Germline CDR1 reads KGHSH; CDR2 reads LQKENI. The CDR3 nucleotides read TGTGCCAGCTCACCGTCTCTAACCCCGAGCTCCTACAATGAGCAGTTCTTC. This codes for CASSPSLTPSSYNEQFF.

This CDR3 is CASSQEIDTQYF. The CDR3 DNA reads as TGTGCCAGCAGTCAAGAGATAGATACGCAGTATTTT. The gene calls are TRBV2 and TRBJ2-3, with unresolved D. CDR1 and CDR2 from the germline V gene are SNHLY and FYNNEI. Deletions cut 5 bases from V and 5 bases from J, with 8 bases between. The CDR3 length is 12 residues.

The rearrangement joins TRBV12-3 or TRBV12-4 to TRBJ2-7; D is ambiguous. This CDR3 is 13 amino acids long. V was cut by 6 bases and J by 6 bases, with 15 bases left in between. CDR3 coding DNA: TGTGCCAGCAGCCCCAGTCCAAAGCGCGAGCAGTACTTC. As protein: CASSPSPKREQYF.

The chain is built from TRBV6-1 and TRBJ1-6, with D unresolved. From germline, CDR1 is MNHNS and CDR2 SASEGT. The CDR3 is made up of 16 amino acids. V lost 3 bases to trimming and J lost 0 bases, with 9 bases between them. CDR3 residues: CASSDVSSSYNSPLHF. Written as DNA, the CDR3 is TGTGCCAGCAGTGATGTGTCAAGCTCCTATAATTCACCCCTCCACTTT.

This clone came up a few times. The chain carries TRBV10-2 and TRBJ1-4; D remains ambiguous. Germline V gene data show CDR1 as WSHSY and CDR2 as SAAADI. The CDR3 sequence is 14 residues long. Trimming cost V 7 bases and J 5 bases, with 14 bases left between them. CDR3 in amino acids: CASKTGSSNEKLFF. CDR3 in DNA: TGCGCCAGCAAAACCGGGTCTTCCAATGAAAAACTGTTTTTT.

The V gene is TRBV28, the J gene TRBJ2-4; tentatively, D is TRBD1 (5 bases). V was trimmed by 5 bases and J by 1 base, leaving 18 bases between them. Germline CDR1 is MDHEN and CDR2 is SYDVKM. The CDR3 is 17 residues long. CDR3 protein: CASSRGGAGIAKNIQYF. In DNA form, the CDR3 reads TGTGCCAGCAGTAGGGGTGGGGCCGGCATCGCCAAAAACATTCAGTACTTC.